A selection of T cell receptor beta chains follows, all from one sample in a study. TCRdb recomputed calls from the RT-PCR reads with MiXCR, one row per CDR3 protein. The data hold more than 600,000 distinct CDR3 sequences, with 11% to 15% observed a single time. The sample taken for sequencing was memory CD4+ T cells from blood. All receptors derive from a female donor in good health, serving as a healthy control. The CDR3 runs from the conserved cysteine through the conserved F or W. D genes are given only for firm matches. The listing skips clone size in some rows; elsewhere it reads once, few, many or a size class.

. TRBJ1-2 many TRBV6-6 TGTGCCAGCAGCCCTCAAGGGGTGTCTGGCTACACCTTC CASSPQGVSGYTF
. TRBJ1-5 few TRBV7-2 TGTGCCAGCAGCCAGCGCGCCGGGAAAAATCAGCCCCAGCATTTT CASSQRAGKNQPQHF
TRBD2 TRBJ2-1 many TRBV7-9 TGTGCCAGCAGCTTTCTAGCGGGAGTAGAGAATGAGCAGTTCTTC CASSFLAGVENEQFF
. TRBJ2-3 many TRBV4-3 TGCGCCAGCAGCCAAGCACCGACCGTAGGAGCAGATACGCAGTATTTT CASSQAPTVGADTQYF
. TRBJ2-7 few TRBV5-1 TGCGCCAGCAGGGCCGGGACCTATGGCATCTACGAGCAGTACTTC CASRAGTYGIYEQYF
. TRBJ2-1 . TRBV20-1 TGCAGTGCCGGGGGACGGATCCCCGATGAGCAGTTCTTC CSAGGRIPDEQFF
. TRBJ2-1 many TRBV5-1 TGCGCCAGCAGCTTCGGGAGCCTGGGGGTTAACAATGAGCAGTTCTTC CASSFGSLGVNNEQFF
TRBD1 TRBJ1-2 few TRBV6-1 TGTGCCAGCAGTGAACTAGCGGGACAGGGTTACGGCTACACCTTC CASSELAGQGYGYTF
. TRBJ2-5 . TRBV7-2 TGTGCCAGCCAAGACCCGTCCCGGGGGCGCGGGGAGACCCAGTACTTC CASQDPSRGRGETQYF
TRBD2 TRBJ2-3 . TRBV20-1 TGCAGTGCTAGAGATGATACCGGGACTAGCGGGAAATGGACATATACGCAGTATTTT CSARDDTGTSGKWTYTQYF
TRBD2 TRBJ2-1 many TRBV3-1 TGTGCCAGCAGCCGAGGACTAGCGGGAGTCGGTAATGAGCAGTTCTTC CASSRGLAGVGNEQFF
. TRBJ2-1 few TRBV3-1 TGTGCCAGCAGCCAAGATTATAGCGGTTTGAAGTTCTTC CASSQDYSGLKFF
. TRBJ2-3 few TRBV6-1 TGTGCCAGCAGCCTCTGGAGGGAGCGGGCAGATACGCAGTATTTT CASSLWRERADTQYF
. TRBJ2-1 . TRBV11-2 TGTGCCAGCAGCTTAGACCGCGGGTCCGTATACAATGAGCAGTTCTTC CASSLDRGSVYNEQFF
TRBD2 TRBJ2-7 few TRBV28 TGTGCCAGCGCCAGCGGGAGCCTCTTCGAGCAGTACTTC CASASGSLFEQYF
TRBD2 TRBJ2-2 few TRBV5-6 TGTGCCAGCAGCGTGGGACTAGCGTCAATCGGGGAGCTGTTTTTT CASSVGLASIGELFF
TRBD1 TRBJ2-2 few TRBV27 TGTGCCAGCAGTTTATGGGGACAGGCGAACACCGGGGAGCTGTTTTTT CASSLWGQANTGELFF
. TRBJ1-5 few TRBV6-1 TGTGCCAGCAGTGAACAGGGGAGGGGGTCTTTCGGCAATCAGCCCCAGCATTTT CASSEQGRGSFGNQPQHF
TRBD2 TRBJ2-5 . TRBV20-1 TGCAGTGCTACACTAACTAGCGGGACAAAGGAGACCCAGTACTTC CSATLTSGTKETQYF
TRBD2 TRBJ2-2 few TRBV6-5 TGTGCCAGCAGTTACCTAGCGGGAAGACGTACCGGGGAGCTGTTTTTT CASSYLAGRRTGELFF
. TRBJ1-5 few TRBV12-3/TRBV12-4 TGTGCCAGCAGTTTTGGTTCGGGGAGGAACGGTCAGCCCCAGCATTTT CASSFGSGRNGQPQHF
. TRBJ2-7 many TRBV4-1 TGCGCCAGCAGCCAAGAACAGGGCTACGAGCAGTACTTC CASSQEQGYEQYF
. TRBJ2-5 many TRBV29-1 TGCAGCTCCGGTGGGGCAGGGACTGGGAGAGAGACCCAGTACTTC CSSGGAGTGRETQYF
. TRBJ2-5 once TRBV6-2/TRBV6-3 TGTGCCAGCAGTTACTCAACCGAGGGAGAGACCCAGTACTTC CASSYSTEGETQYF
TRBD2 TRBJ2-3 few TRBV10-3 TGTGCCATCAGTGAGTCGAAAACTAGCGGGACCGGGGGCACAGATACGCAGTATTTT CAISESKTSGTGGTDTQYF
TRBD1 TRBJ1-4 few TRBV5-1 TGCGCCAGCAGCGCGACAGGGGGGAATGAAAAACTGTTTTTT CASSATGGNEKLFF
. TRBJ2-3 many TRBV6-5 TGTGCCAGCAGACCTCCGGGACTCTACACAGATACGCAGTATTTT CASRPPGLYTDTQYF
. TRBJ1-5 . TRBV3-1 TGTGCCAGCAGCCAAGATATGACTCGAGGCCAGCCCCAGCATTTT CASSQDMTRGQPQHF
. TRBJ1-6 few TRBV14 TGTGCCAGCAGCCAAGATGCGGCCGCGCATTCACCCCTCCACTTT CASSQDAAAHSPLHF
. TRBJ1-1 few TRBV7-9 TGTGCCAGCAGCTTAGCGGGGGAATCGGGCACTGAAGCTTTCTTT CASSLAGESGTEAFF
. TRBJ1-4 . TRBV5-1 TGCGCCAGCAGCTTGGATCCAGGCTCCAATGAAAAACTGTTTTTT CASSLDPGSNEKLFF
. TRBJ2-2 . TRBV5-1 TGCGCCACCTCCGGGACACAGAACACCGGGGAGCTGTTTTTT CATSGTQNTGELFF
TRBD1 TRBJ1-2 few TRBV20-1 TGCAGTGCTAAAAGTCGACAGGGAAGCCTCTATGGCTACACCTTC CSAKSRQGSLYGYTF
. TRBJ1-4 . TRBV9 TGTGCCAGCAGCGTAGGGGGCCCTTTGGATGAAAAACTGTTTTTT CASSVGGPLDEKLFF
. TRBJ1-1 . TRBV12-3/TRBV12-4 TGTGCCAGCAGTCCGGACGGGGGGACTGAAGCTTTCTTT CASSPDGGTEAFF
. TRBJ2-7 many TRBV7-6 TGTGCCAGCAGCTTGGATTCCCGGGTAGTCCTGTACTTC CASSLDSRVVLYF
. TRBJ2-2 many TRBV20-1 TGCAGTGCTTCTAGACTGACCGGGGAGCTGTTTTTT CSASRLTGELFF
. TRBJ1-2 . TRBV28 TGTGCCAGCAGTTACTTAGTGGACTATGGCTACACCTTC CASSYLVDYGYTF
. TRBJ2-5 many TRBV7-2 TGTGCCAGCAGCCTCGTAGTTCAACCCCAAGAGACCCAGTACTTC CASSLVVQPQETQYF
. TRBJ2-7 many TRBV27 TGTGCCAGCAGTTTTCGGCACGAGCAGTACTTC CASSFRHEQYF
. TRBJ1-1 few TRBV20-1 TGCAGTGCTAGGGTGGGGGGCTGGAACACTGAAGCTTTCTTT CSARVGGWNTEAFF
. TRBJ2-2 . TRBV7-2 TGTGCCAGCAGCCTTGCCCGGTGGGCCGGGGAGCTGTTTTTT CASSLARWAGELFF
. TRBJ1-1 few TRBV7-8 TGTGCCAGCACCTACCTCCCCCAAAACACTGAAGCTTTCTTT CASTYLPQNTEAFF
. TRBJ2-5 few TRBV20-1 TGCAGTGCTAGAGATCGCGCGGGGTCAGAGACCCAGTACTTC CSARDRAGSETQYF
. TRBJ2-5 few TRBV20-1 TGCAGAATAGGACAGGGAGGGGAGACCCAGTACTTC CRIGQGGETQYF
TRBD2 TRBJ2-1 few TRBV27 TGTGCCAGCAGTCCCCGGGGGGGGCGGGATTGGAATGAGCAGTTCTTC CASSPRGGRDWNEQFF
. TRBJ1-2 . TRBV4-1 TGCGCCAGCAGCCAAGGGCAAGGACCTTATGGCTACACCTTC CASSQGQGPYGYTF
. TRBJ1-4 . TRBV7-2 TGTGCCAGCAGCTTTAATCCCGAAAAACTGTTTTTT CASSFNPEKLFF
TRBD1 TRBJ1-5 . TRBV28 TGTGCCAGCAAACAGGGGGCTTCTAGCAATCAGCCCCAGCATTTT CASKQGASSNQPQHF
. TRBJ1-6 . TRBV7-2 TGTGCCAGCAGCTTAGCGGGGGGTCCTTATTCACCCCTCCACTTT CASSLAGGPYSPLHF
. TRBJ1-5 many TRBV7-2 TGTGCCAGCAGCTTACAAGGACAGCTTAGCAATCAGCCCCAGCATTTT CASSLQGQLSNQPQHF
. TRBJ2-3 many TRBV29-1 TGCAGCGTTGAAGGGACTGCGGATACGCAGTATTTT CSVEGTADTQYF
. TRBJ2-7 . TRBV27 TGTGCCAGCGGATCAGGAGGGGGAGTCTACTACGAGCAGTACTTC CASGSGGGVYYEQYF
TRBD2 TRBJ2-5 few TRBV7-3 TGTGCCAGCAGCTTAACAGCCGGACTAGCGGGAGGGCCCCAGTACTTC CASSLTAGLAGGPQYF
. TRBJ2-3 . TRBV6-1 TGTGCCAGCAGTGAGTGGTCAGGGTCCCACTTCTATACGCAGTATTTT CASSEWSGSHFYTQYF
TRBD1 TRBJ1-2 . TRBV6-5 TGTGCCAGCAGCTTTACAGGGGGCGCCTATGGCTACACCTTC CASSFTGGAYGYTF
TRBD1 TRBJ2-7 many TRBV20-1 TGCAGTGCTCTACCGGGACAGGGGACCAACTACGAGCAGTACTTC CSALPGQGTNYEQYF
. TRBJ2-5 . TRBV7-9 TGTGCCAGCAGCCGGGAGGGACAGGGAGGCTCCCAGTACTTC CASSREGQGGSQYF
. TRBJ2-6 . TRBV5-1 TGCGCCAGCAGCGCGGACCTCTCTGGGGCCAACGTCCTGACTTTC CASSADLSGANVLTF
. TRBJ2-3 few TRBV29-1 TGCAGCGTTGAGGGTGGCCAAGGCACAGATACGCAGTATTTT CSVEGGQGTDTQYF